This T cell receptor (beta chain) is from a study of shared clonotypes between healthy human individuals. About the research overall: Researchers drew samples from two women and three men aged 18 to 49.

CDR3 length: 13 amino acids. Trimming cost V 6 bases and J 5 bases, with 14 bases left between them. Germline V CDR1 and CDR2: SGHTA, FQGNSA. Donors comprised healthy HIV-negative adults lacking recent acute infections or vaccinations. Here immunoSEQ multiplex PCR was the method, and the copy in TCRdb shows in-frame clones only, minus some. The data show approximately 2.5 million clones, more than 80% seen once. V and J are TRBV7-2 and TRBJ2-7, with D perhaps matching TRBD1 or TRBD2 (5 bases each). This clonotype originated in a man younger than 35 in good health. The sequencing sample was made of naive CD4+ T cells sorted from blood. Subset in this sample: CD45RA+ positively selected. The CDR3 DNA reads as TGTGCCAGCAGTCGATGGGGGATGAACGAGCAGTACTTC. The encoded protein is CASSRWGMNEQYF.